This entry lists 12 T cell receptor beta chains sequenced from one sample in a study of blood T cell repertoires in COVID-19 (TCRdb year 2020). Library preparation was by the immunoSEQ multiplex PCR assay. The clones in this table, taken by TCRdb from immuneACCESS, are in-frame only. Not every clone is retained; where verified, under half of the shortfall comes from an unresolved V gene, and the cause of the rest is unknown. This sample has tens of thousands of clones in its table, and around 93% of those were observed once. Clones ranked in the top ten supply about 3.1% of the sample. The sample comprised peripheral blood. These receptors came from a man in his fifties or sixties with acute or convalescent COVID-19.

This chain links TRBV5-1 with TRBJ2-7; tentative D call: TRBD2 (6 bases). V gave up 4 bases and J gave up 9 bases, with 17 bases separating them. Germline loops: CDR1 SGHRS, CDR2 YFSETQ. The CDR3 has 13 residues. The chain's CDR3 is CASSPSGGNGQYF. DNA of the CDR3: TGCGCCAGCAGCCCCTCTGGGGGGAATGGGCAGTACTTC.

V and J are TRBV2 and TRBJ1-2, with D tentatively TRBD1 (5 bases). V lost 3 bases to trimming and J lost 0 bases, with 11 bases between them. This CDR3 has 15 residues. Germline V gene sequence: CDR1 SNHLY, CDR2 FYNNEI. The CDR3 loop reads CASSEGQAANYGYTF. The CDR3 region has the DNA TGTGCCAGCAGTGAGGGGCAGGCAGCTAACTATGGCTACACCTTC.

The J gene is TRBJ1-4, the V gene TRBV5-6; D gene ambiguous. V was pared by 0 bases and J by 5 bases, with 5 bases between. Germline V CDR1 and CDR2: SGHDT, YYEEEE. The CDR3 totals 13 residues. DNA for the CDR3: TGTGCCAGCAGCTTGGCCGGGAATGAAAAACTGTTTTTT. Its translation: CASSLAGNEKLFF. The full variable domain, rest sourced from reference TRBV5-6 and TRBJ1-4, is DAGVTQSPTHLIKTRGQQVTLRCSPKSGHDTVSWYQQALGQGPQFIFQYYEEEERQRGNFPDRFSGHQFPNYSSELNVNALLLGDSALYLCASSLAGNEKLFFGSGTQLSVL.

The chain is built from TRBV7-2 and TRBJ2-1; possibly TRBD2 for D (5 bases). V gave up 2 bases and J gave up 5 bases, with 13 bases separating them. CDR3 length: 15 amino acids. Looked up from germline, CDR1 is SGHTA and CDR2 is FQGNSA. The CDR3, as DNA: TGTGCCAGCAGCTTATCCTCCGGGGAGCACAATGAGCAGTTCTTC. Translation: CASSLSSGEHNEQFF. Using reference TRBV7-2 and TRBJ2-1 for the parts outside the CDR3, the full variable domain is GAGVSQSPSNKVTEKGKDVELRCDPISGHTALYWYRQSLGQGLEFLIYFQGNSAPDKSGLPSDRFSAERTGGSVSTLTIQRTQQEDSAVYLCASSLSSGEHNEQFFGPGTRLTVL.

This sequence joins TRBV19 and TRBJ1-4; D call uncertain. The CDR3 is 14 residues long. Per germline, CDR1 LNHDA and CDR2 SQIVND (reference sequence). The V and J ends lost 3 bases and 8 bases respectively, with 13 bases between them. CDR3 sequence (DNA): TGTGCCAGTAGTATCGGGGAGAGGGCCGAAAAACTGTTTTTT. As protein: CASSIGERAEKLFF.

This clone was observed once. The rearrangement joins TRBV2 to TRBJ1-4; D unclear. V was pared by 7 bases and J by 3 bases, with 9 bases between. This CDR3 comprises 13 residues. CDR1 and CDR2 (germline): SNHLY, FYNNEI. CDR3 sequence (DNA): TGTGCCAGCAATGACATCCCTAATGAAAAACTGTTTTTT. As protein: CASNDIPNEKLFF.

This clone has more than one count but fewer than ten. V is TRBV11-2 and J is TRBJ1-2; 7 nucleotides line up with TRBD1. The germline V gene encodes CDR1 SGHAT and CDR2 FQNNGV. This CDR3 region has 15 residues. Germline trimming cut 2 bases from V and 6 bases from J; bases unmatched to any gene: 9. CDR3 DNA: TGTGCCAGCAGCTTATATCTGGGGACAGAGCATGGCTACACCTTC. Translated, it gives CASSLYLGTEHGYTF.

J is TRBJ2-3 and V is TRBV18; 8 bases fit TRBD2. Germline V lookup: CDR1 KGHSH, CDR2 LQKENI. V dropped 1 base and J dropped 0; count of bases not matched to a gene: 12. CDR3 length equals 19 residues. CDR3 residues: CASSPRSLAGSPSTDTQYF. The CDR3 DNA follows: TGTGCCAGCTCACCACGTTCCCTAGCGGGTTCCCCTAGCACAGATACGCAGTATTTT. Full variable domain (remainder filled in from reference TRBV18 and TRBJ2-3): NAGVMQNPRHLVRRRGQEARLRCSPMKGHSHVYWYRQLPEEGLKFMVYLQKENIIDESGMPKERFSAEFPKEGPSILRIQQVVRGDSAAYFCASSPRSLAGSPSTDTQYFGPGTRLTVL.

The table lists this clone with a count of one. The chain employs TRBV5-6 and TRBJ2-3, with D uncertain. Germline CDR1 and CDR2: SGHDT and YYEEEE. The CDR3 covers 12 residues. V was pared by 2 bases and J by 3 bases, with 4 bases between. The CDR3 DNA follows: TGTGCCAGCAGCTTTGCGACAGATACGCAGTATTTT. Its protein product is CASSFATDTQYF. The full variable domain, in which reference TRBV5-6 and TRBJ2-3 provide the parts outside the CDR3, is DAGVTQSPTHLIKTRGQQVTLRCSPKSGHDTVSWYQQALGQGPQFIFQYYEEEERQRGNFPDRFSGHQFPNYSSELNVNALLLGDSALYLCASSFATDTQYFGPGTRLTVL.

The rearrangement joins TRBV7-9 to TRBJ2-2; maybe TRBD1 (6 bases). The CDR3 runs to 16 residues. Trimming removed 4 bases from V and 1 base from J, with 13 bases in between. Per germline, CDR1 SEHNR and CDR2 FQNEAQ (reference sequence). CDR3 sequence reads: CASSSRDRLNTGELFF. The CDR3 DNA reads as TGTGCCAGCAGCTCCCGAGACAGGCTGAACACCGGGGAGCTGTTTTTT. Combining the CDR3 with reference TRBV7-9 and TRBJ2-2 gives the whole variable domain DTGVSQNPRHKITKRGQNVTFRCDPISEHNRLYWYRQTLGQGPEFLTYFQNEAQLEKSRLLSDRFSAERPKGSFSTLEIQRTEQGDSAMYLCASSSRDRLNTGELFFGEGSRLTVL.

The rearrangement uses TRBV28 and TRBJ2-7; TRBD1 aligns across 7 bases. The V gene's germline CDR1 is MDHEN and CDR2 SYDVKM. The V segment lost 2 bases and the J segment 3 bases; nucleotides outside the gene matches: 1. The CDR3 runs 13 residues. CDR3 loop: CASSLGQVYEQYF. CDR3 sequence (DNA): TGTGCCAGCAGTTTAGGACAGGTCTACGAGCAGTACTTC.

The chain carries TRBV11-2 and TRBJ2-1; 10 bases fit TRBD1. CDR3 length: 13 residues. V lost 5 bases and J lost 7; bases outside the gene matches: 2. CDR1 and CDR2 from the germline V gene are SGHAT and FQNNGV. The CDR3 bases are TGTGCCAGCAGCCGGGGACAGGGGAATGAGCAGTTCTTC. This encodes CASSRGQGNEQFF.